The rows below give T cell receptor beta chains drawn from one sample of a study of CD8 T cells in Susac syndrome. Each CDR3 protein is one row after TCRdb ran MiXCR on the immunoSEQ multiplex PCR reads. This table holds under 200,000 distinct CDR3 sequences, over 85% found once. Sequenced material: CD4+ T cells from PBMCs. The source is a human donor in good health. CDR3s include the opening cysteine and the closing phenylalanine or tryptophan. Each record gives: J gene, clone size, V gene, CDR3 protein. Size is omitted from some rows. Given values are once, few, many or a class for expanded clones.

j_call: TRBJ1-1
clone_size: -
v_call: TRBV5-1
cdr3_aa: CASKLERNTEAFF

j_call: TRBJ2-1
clone_size: -
v_call: TRBV20-1
cdr3_aa: CSAGDRGVYNEQFF

j_call: TRBJ1-5
clone_size: -
v_call: TRBV6-6
cdr3_aa: CASSYRTGNQPQHF

j_call: TRBJ1-1
clone_size: -
v_call: TRBV12-3/TRBV12-4
cdr3_aa: CASTGSTEAFF

j_call: TRBJ2-3
clone_size: once
v_call: TRBV11-2
cdr3_aa: CASSFRGHTDTQYF

j_call: TRBJ2-1
clone_size: -
v_call: TRBV9
cdr3_aa: CASSRDWLNEQFF

j_call: TRBJ2-3
clone_size: -
v_call: TRBV29-1
cdr3_aa: CSVGRGSTDTQYF

j_call: TRBJ2-4
clone_size: once
v_call: TRBV12-3/TRBV12-4
cdr3_aa: CASTPSRAYDGDVQYF

j_call: TRBJ1-4
clone_size: once
v_call: TRBV28
cdr3_aa: CASSSPGQGLEKLFF

j_call: TRBJ1-1
clone_size: -
v_call: TRBV30
cdr3_aa: CAWSVGGKAFF

j_call: TRBJ2-6
clone_size: -
v_call: TRBV29-1
cdr3_aa: CSVGASSGANVLTF

j_call: TRBJ2-1
clone_size: -
v_call: TRBV19
cdr3_aa: CASRPGDWAYNEQFF

j_call: TRBJ2-3
clone_size: -
v_call: TRBV20-1
cdr3_aa: CSAPGQGSDTQYF

j_call: TRBJ2-1
clone_size: -
v_call: TRBV10-3
cdr3_aa: CAIRPTGASGGHEQFF

j_call: TRBJ1-2
clone_size: -
v_call: TRBV5-6
cdr3_aa: CASSLATGGLYGYTF

j_call: TRBJ2-3
clone_size: -
v_call: TRBV7-2
cdr3_aa: CASSSGLASTDTQYF

j_call: TRBJ1-2
clone_size: -
v_call: TRBV2
cdr3_aa: CASSLGRRAYGYTF

j_call: TRBJ2-1
clone_size: once
v_call: TRBV20-1
cdr3_aa: CSAPVVTNEQFF

j_call: TRBJ2-1
clone_size: -
v_call: TRBV20-1
cdr3_aa: CSATSGLAGANYNEQFF

j_call: TRBJ2-3
clone_size: -
v_call: TRBV20-1
cdr3_aa: CSGPTGGYDTQYF

j_call: TRBJ2-1
clone_size: -
v_call: TRBV29-1
cdr3_aa: CSAGLNVNEQFF

j_call: TRBJ1-2
clone_size: -
v_call: TRBV7-2
cdr3_aa: CASSSTGYFDYGYTF

j_call: TRBJ1-6
clone_size: -
v_call: TRBV18
cdr3_aa: CASSRETGRIPTPLHF

j_call: TRBJ2-1
clone_size: -
v_call: TRBV5-1
cdr3_aa: CASSSGLPQEYNEQFF

j_call: TRBJ2-1
clone_size: -
v_call: TRBV5-1
cdr3_aa: CASSTRPGLGTNEQFF

j_call: TRBJ1-2
clone_size: -
v_call: TRBV3-1
cdr3_aa: CASSQAGYGPGYTF

j_call: TRBJ2-7
clone_size: -
v_call: TRBV20-1
cdr3_aa: CSARDWGVQSYEQYF

j_call: TRBJ1-6
clone_size: -
v_call: TRBV27
cdr3_aa: CASAPGGDTGSPLHF

j_call: TRBJ2-7
clone_size: -
v_call: TRBV6-5
cdr3_aa: CASSPPGVFEQYF

j_call: TRBJ1-6
clone_size: -
v_call: TRBV20-1
cdr3_aa: CSARDRVIPNSPLHF

j_call: TRBJ2-7
clone_size: -
v_call: TRBV29-1
cdr3_aa: CSVGESGEQYF

j_call: TRBJ2-7
clone_size: -
v_call: TRBV5-1
cdr3_aa: CASSLGDRTLEQYF

j_call: TRBJ2-3
clone_size: -
v_call: TRBV20-1
cdr3_aa: CSAQRQTTDTQYF

j_call: TRBJ1-2
clone_size: -
v_call: TRBV29-1
cdr3_aa: CSAAPGTGTANTF

j_call: TRBJ2-1
clone_size: -
v_call: TRBV27
cdr3_aa: CASRDTGYNEQFF

j_call: TRBJ2-2
clone_size: -
v_call: TRBV27
cdr3_aa: CASSQRTGDGGELFF

j_call: TRBJ1-2
clone_size: -
v_call: TRBV5-6
cdr3_aa: CASRDWGGSYGYTF

j_call: TRBJ2-3
clone_size: -
v_call: TRBV20-1
cdr3_aa: CSASVPSTDTQYF

j_call: TRBJ2-7
clone_size: -
v_call: TRBV5-1
cdr3_aa: CASGKTGGSYEQYF

j_call: TRBJ2-3
clone_size: -
v_call: TRBV29-1
cdr3_aa: CSAAGTASTDTQYF

j_call: TRBJ1-2
clone_size: once
v_call: TRBV6-6
cdr3_aa: CASSPEGAGGYTF

j_call: TRBJ1-2
clone_size: few
v_call: TRBV20-1
cdr3_aa: CSARAGTGGAGTF

j_call: TRBJ2-5
clone_size: -
v_call: TRBV7-2
cdr3_aa: CASSSPVETQYF

j_call: TRBJ2-3
clone_size: -
v_call: TRBV5-1
cdr3_aa: CASSSAAGTDTQYF

j_call: TRBJ1-5
clone_size: -
v_call: TRBV27
cdr3_aa: CASSSQTEGINQPQHF

j_call: TRBJ2-1
clone_size: -
v_call: TRBV10-3
cdr3_aa: CAISESQASGMNEQFF

j_call: TRBJ2-3
clone_size: -
v_call: TRBV27
cdr3_aa: CATGTSGKRGTQYF

j_call: TRBJ1-1
clone_size: once
v_call: TRBV7-9
cdr3_aa: CASPPPSEAFF

j_call: TRBJ1-4
clone_size: -
v_call: TRBV12-3/TRBV12-4
cdr3_aa: CASSLRSNEKLFF

j_call: TRBJ2-5
clone_size: -
v_call: TRBV12-3/TRBV12-4
cdr3_aa: CASSPGSGRWQETQYF

j_call: TRBJ2-3
clone_size: -
v_call: TRBV4-1
cdr3_aa: CASSQGPGASTDTQYF

j_call: TRBJ2-1
clone_size: -
v_call: TRBV7-9
cdr3_aa: CASSSGGGPYTEQFF

j_call: TRBJ2-3
clone_size: once
v_call: TRBV6-2/TRBV6-3
cdr3_aa: CASSYNWGDTQYF

j_call: TRBJ1-6
clone_size: few
v_call: TRBV27
cdr3_aa: CASSFSNSPLHF

j_call: TRBJ1-1
clone_size: few
v_call: TRBV18
cdr3_aa: CASSEGENTEAFF

j_call: TRBJ2-7
clone_size: -
v_call: TRBV7-2
cdr3_aa: CASSSLTAHVNF

j_call: TRBJ2-1
clone_size: -
v_call: TRBV19
cdr3_aa: CASSIRGRGDINEQFF

j_call: TRBJ2-1
clone_size: -
v_call: TRBV29-1
cdr3_aa: CSQGAANNEQFF

j_call: TRBJ2-4
clone_size: -
v_call: TRBV2
cdr3_aa: CASRPGGEGGATKNIQYF

j_call: TRBJ1-1
clone_size: -
v_call: TRBV2
cdr3_aa: CASRATAEAFF